The 15 T cell receptor beta chains below were found in one sample sequenced in a study of T cells in Graves' hyperthyroidism and ophthalmopathy (dated by TCRdb to the late 2010s). Libraries were prepared through multiplex PCR. This sample was sequenced with an Illumina HiSeq 2000. The TCR beta CDR3 regions were amplified from the RNA transcripts. A first-round RT-PCR of the TCR CDR3 used the HTBI primer set with the Qiagen OneStep RT-PCR kit. TCRdb's own reprocessing of the public reads used fastp at Q25 and MiXCR and kept productive beta chains. Here each entry gathers all rows of one CDR3 protein and keeps the most common genes and DNA. The sample contains around 540,000 distinct CDR3 sequences, 15% to 20% of them found a single time. Approximately 32% of the sample lies in the top ten. The sequenced sample was blood. The receptor source for this set is a woman in her 30s with Graves' ophthalmopathy.

J is TRBJ2-5 and V is TRBV10-3; TRBD2 agrees at 9 bases. CDR1 and CDR2 (germline): ENHRY, SYGVKD. This CDR3 is 15 amino acids long. The V gene end was trimmed by 0 bases and the J gene end by 7 bases; junction bases not matched to a gene: 6. The CDR3 protein is CAISESIAGAGTQYF. CDR3 DNA: TGTGCCATCAGTGAGTCCATAGCGGGAGCGGGGACCCAGTACTTC.

This clonotype was seen only a few times. The rearrangement uses TRBV19 and TRBJ1-5, with TRBD1 identical over 10 bases. CDR1 is LNHDA and CDR2 is SQIVND in the germline V gene (reference sequence). The CDR3 sequence is 14 residues long. V was clipped by 5 bases and J by 6 bases; unmatched bases: 4. CDR3 DNA: TGTGCCAGTAGTCCGGGGACAGGGGTTCAGCCCCAGCATTTT. This translates into CASSPGTGVQPQHF.

This clonotype was seen a few times. The chain has TRBV30 and TRBJ1-5, with a weak D call TRBD1 (6 bases). V gave up 1 base and J gave up 3 bases, with 19 bases separating them. The germline V gene encodes CDR1 GTSNPN and CDR2 SVGIG (reference sequence). The CDR3 consists of 17 residues. DNA for the CDR3: TGTGCCTGGAGTGAATCCTTACAGGGTCCCTTCAATCAGCCCCAGCATTTT. This encodes CAWSESLQGPFNQPQHF.

Only a few counts were recorded for this clonotype. V gene TRBV4-3 combines with J gene TRBJ2-1, with 9 bases fitting TRBD1. The ends lost 1 base at V and 0 bases at J; junction bases unmatched: 7. The germline CDR1 and CDR2 sequences are LGHNA and YSLEER. This CDR3 is 18 amino acids long. This CDR3 is CASSQALEGQGSYNEQFF. CDR3 in DNA: TGCGCCAGCAGCCAAGCCCTGGAGGGACAGGGCTCCTACAATGAGCAGTTCTTC.

At least ten counts were recorded for this clonotype. This chain connects TRBV3-1 to TRBJ2-7; D not certain. Germline V CDR1 and CDR2: LGHDT, YNNKEL (reference sequence). Trimming shortened V by 4 bases and J by 3 bases, and 22 bases separated the two germline ends. The length of the CDR3 is 17 residues. The CDR3 sequence: CASSPRRLGLSDYEQYF. CDR3 nucleotides: TGTGCCAGCAGCCCCCGACGGTTAGGTCTGAGCGACTACGAGCAGTACTTC.

The chain is built from TRBV5-1 and TRBJ2-1, with TRBD2 matching 7 bases. Trimming cost V 1 base and J 0 bases; bases outside gene matches: 10. Germline loops: CDR1 SGHRS, CDR2 YFSETQ. This CDR3 has 18 residues. CDR3 sequence (DNA): TGCGCCAGCAGCTTGCCGCGGCTAGCGGTCCCCTCCTACAATGAGCAGTTCTTC. This encodes CASSLPRLAVPSYNEQFF.

This clonotype was observed at least ten times. The V and J genes are TRBV20-1 and TRBJ2-1, with TRBD2 identical over 13 bases. Unmatched junction bases numbered 9, after V lost 5 bases and J lost 8 bases. In germline, CDR1 is DFQATT, CDR2 SNEGSKA (reference sequence). This CDR3 contains 15 residues. As DNA, the CDR3 is TGCAGTGCTCTTCCGCGGACTAGCGGGAGCTATGAGCAGTTCTTC. This encodes CSALPRTSGSYEQFF.

The CDR3 here is CASRQGAAKNIQYF. The CDR3 region has the DNA TGTGCCAGCAGACAGGGGGCCGCCAAAAACATTCAGTACTTC. The gene calls are TRBV28 and TRBJ2-4, with 9 bases matching TRBD1. The V gene's germline CDR1 is MDHEN and CDR2 SYDVKM. V lost 6 bases, J lost 1 base, and 1 base stayed unmatched. This CDR3 spans 14 amino acids.

Ten or more counts support this clonotype. This chain uses TRBV12-3 or TRBV12-4 with TRBJ2-6; no clear D gene. Trimming pared 8 bases from V and 0 bases from J, leaving 2 bases between. CDR3 length: 12 residues. The CDR3 protein is CASYSGANVLTF. CDR3 coding DNA: TGTGCCAGCTACTCTGGGGCCAACGTCCTGACTTTC.

The rearrangement uses TRBV19 and TRBJ2-2; D is perhaps TRBD1 (6 bases). Trimming shortened V by 2 bases and J by 2 bases, and 15 bases separated the two germline ends. CDR3 length equals 17 residues. CDR1 is LNHDA, CDR2 SQIVND, per germline (reference sequence). CDR3 coding DNA: TGTGCCAGTAGTATAACTGGACAGCTCATCAACACCGGGGAGCTGTTTTTT. It specifies CASSITGQLINTGELFF.

This clonotype has at least ten counts. The V and J genes are TRBV4-3 and TRBJ2-2; D is possibly TRBD2 (5 bases). CDR3 length: 14 residues. Germline V gene data show CDR1 as LGHNA and CDR2 as YSLEER. V lost 4 bases, J lost 7 bases, and 13 bases lay in between. The CDR3 DNA sequence: TGCGCCAGCAGCCTCGCTGGAGGCGGCGGGGAGCTGTTTTTT. It codes for CASSLAGGGGELFF.

This clonotype was counted between two and nine times. The chain uses TRBV11-2 and TRBJ2-1; D unclear. The CDR3 sequence is 14 residues long. Germline CDR1 is SGHAT and CDR2 is FQNNGV. The ends were cut back, 4 bases at V and 7 bases at J, with 14 bases in the middle. CDR3 amino acids: CASSSGPRWNEQFF. The CDR3 nucleotides read TGTGCCAGCAGCTCGGGCCCGCGGTGGAATGAGCAGTTCTTC.

In its sample, this clonotype was seen a few times. This sequence joins TRBV19 and TRBJ2-2; D gene unclear. Germline CDR1 LNHDA, CDR2 SQIVND (reference sequence). V lost 3 bases and J lost 3, with 8 bases in between. CDR3 size: 14 residues. The CDR3 sequence is CASSIGLYTGELFF. CDR3 DNA: TGTGCCAGTAGTATTGGGCTTTACACCGGGGAGCTGTTTTTT.

In this sample, this clonotype turned up many times. The rearrangement links TRBV29-1 to TRBJ2-5, with D tentatively TRBD2 (6 bases). Germline loops: CDR1 SQVTM, CDR2 ANQGSEA. Trimming stripped 4 bases from V and 4 bases from J, with 10 bases between. There are 12 residues in the CDR3. The CDR3 here is CSVGRGRETQYF. In nucleotides, the CDR3 is TGCAGCGTTGGGCGGGGAAGAGAGACCCAGTACTTC.

This clonotype was counted only a few times. The chain couples TRBV7-2 to TRBJ2-7; 7 bases line up with TRBD2. Trimming cost V 4 bases and J 4 bases; bases outside gene matches: 10. Germline-derived CDR1 and CDR2 are SGHTA and FQGNSA. The CDR3 is 15 amino acids. CDR3 amino acids: CASSSGGRSSYEQYF. DNA of the CDR3: TGTGCCAGCAGCTCCGGGGGGAGGTCCTCTTACGAGCAGTACTTC.